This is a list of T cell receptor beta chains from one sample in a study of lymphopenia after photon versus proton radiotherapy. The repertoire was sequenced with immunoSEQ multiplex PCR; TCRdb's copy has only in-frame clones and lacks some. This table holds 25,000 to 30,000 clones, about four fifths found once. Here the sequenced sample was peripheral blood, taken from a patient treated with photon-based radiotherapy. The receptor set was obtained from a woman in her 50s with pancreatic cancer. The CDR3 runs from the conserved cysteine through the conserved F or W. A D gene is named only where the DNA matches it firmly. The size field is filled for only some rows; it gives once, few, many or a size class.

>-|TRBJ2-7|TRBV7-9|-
CASSLALAAYEQYF
TGTGCCAGCAGCTTAGCACTAGCAGCCTACGAGCAGTACTTC
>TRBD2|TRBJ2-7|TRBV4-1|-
CASRNVGGRTHEQYF
TGCGCCAGCAGAAATGTAGGCGGGAGAACACACGAGCAGTACTTC
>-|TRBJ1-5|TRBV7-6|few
CASSLGQEGNPQHF
TGTGCCAGCAGCTTAGGCCAGGAGGGAAATCCCCAGCATTTT
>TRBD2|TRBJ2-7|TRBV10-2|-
CASLLAGEYEQYF
TGCGCCAGCTTGCTAGCGGGAGAGTACGAGCAGTACTTC
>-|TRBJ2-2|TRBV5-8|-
CASSLKGSPAGELFF
TGTGCCAGCAGCTTGAAGGGGAGTCCAGCCGGGGAGCTGTTTTTT
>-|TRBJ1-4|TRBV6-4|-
CASSEPPGATNEKLFF
TGTGCCAGCAGTGAGCCCCCCGGGGCAACTAATGAAAAACTGTTTTTT
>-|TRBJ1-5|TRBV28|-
CASSLPGAGQPQHF
TGTGCCAGCAGTTTACCGGGGGCGGGTCAGCCCCAGCATTTT
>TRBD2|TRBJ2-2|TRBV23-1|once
CASNHDKVFRTRLNTGELFF
TGCGCCAGCAACCACGATAAGGTCTTCAGGACTAGGTTGAACACCGGGGAGCTGTTTTTT
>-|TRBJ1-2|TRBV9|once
CASSSGGNRNYGYTF
TGTGCCAGCAGCTCAGGCGGCAATAGGAACTATGGCTACACCTTC
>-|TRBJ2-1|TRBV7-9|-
CASSSRLGSSYNEQFF
TGTGCCAGCAGCTCCAGGTTGGGTAGCTCCTACAATGAGCAGTTCTTC
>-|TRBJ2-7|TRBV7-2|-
CASSPGGGSSYEQYF
TGTGCCAGCAGCCCCGGGGGTGGCAGCTCCTACGAGCAGTACTTC
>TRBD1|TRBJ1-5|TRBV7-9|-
CASSGDRGFNQPQHF
TGTGCCAGCAGCGGTGACAGGGGCTTCAATCAGCCCCAGCATTTT
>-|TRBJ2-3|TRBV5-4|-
CASSDRDRVADTQYF
TGTGCCAGCAGCGACCGGGACCGCGTGGCAGATACGCAGTATTTT
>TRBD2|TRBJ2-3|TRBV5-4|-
CASSLSGLAADTQYF
TGTGCCAGCAGCTTATCGGGACTAGCGGCAGATACGCAGTATTTT
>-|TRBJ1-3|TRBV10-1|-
CASSEGEGGSGNTIYF
TGCGCCAGCAGTGAGGGGGAGGGGGGATCTGGAAACACCATATATTTT